This T cell receptor (beta chain) emerged from a study of memory CD4+ T cells and cytomegalovirus serostatus. Study-level findings and limits: A US-trained random forest predicted CMV serostatus with median AUC around 0.9.

The CDR3 is 15 amino acids. Germline CDR1 is LNHDA and CDR2 is SQIVND (reference sequence). V lost 3 bases to trimming and J lost 2 bases, with 13 bases between them. Single viable CD3+CD4+CD8-CD45RO+ cells were sorted as the memory CD4+ T cells. Only in-frame clones appear in the TCRdb table, and some are missing; sequencing was by immunoSEQ multiplex PCR. The sample lists under 50,000 clones, around three quarters occurring once. With respect to this clone: Its antigen is undetermined.

This sequence was found in an adult in good health and CMV-seropositive. The specimen sequenced was memory CD4+ T cells from blood. The chain couples TRBV19 to TRBJ1-2; no clear D. In DNA, the CDR3 is TGTGCCAGTAGTATTCAATCCGGATTAAACTATGGCTACACCTTC. Its protein is CASSIQSGLNYGYTF.